These 31 T cell receptor beta chains originate from one sample sequenced in a study of blood T cells in healthy people across ages. Combining a sample-barcoded 5' primer with a J-beta primer mix, a second PCR ran for roughly 7 to 12 cycles. TCRdb passed the 5' RACE reads through MiXCR, listing each CDR3 protein once. The sample yields 1,500,000 or so distinct CDR3 sequences, about 45% seen once. Sequencing input: blood. The receptor set was obtained from a woman between 18 and 30 years old in good health.

The chain has TRBV10-3 and TRBJ1-5; no definite D call. V lost 5 bases and J lost 7, with 15 bases in between. This CDR3 has 14 residues. The germline V gene has CDR1 ENHRY and CDR2 SYGVKD. CDR3 sequence (DNA): TGTGCCATCAGTAACCCGGGTTACAGCCAGCCCCAGCATTTT. It encodes CAISNPGYSQPQHF.

The chain carries TRBV12-3 or TRBV12-4 and TRBJ2-3; no firm D call. The CDR3 spans 13 residues. Deletions cut 3 bases from V and 8 bases from J, with 12 bases between. CDR3 sequence: CASSFSSRRTQYF. CDR3 coding DNA: TGTGCCAGCAGTTTTTCTAGTCGCCGTACGCAGTATTTT.

J is TRBJ1-1 and V is TRBV25-1, with 7 bases lining up with TRBD1. The CDR3 spans 15 residues. With V trimmed by 3 bases and J by 2 bases, 6 bases remained unmatched. CDR1 and CDR2 (germline): MGHDK, SYGVNS. CDR3 in DNA: TGTGCCAGCAGTGACCAGGGGGGGGTTAACACTGAAGCTTTCTTT. This codes for CASSDQGGVNTEAFF.

The CDR3 DNA sequence: TGTGCCAGCAGTTTCGCGCCAGATACGCAGTATTTT. The encoded protein is CASSFAPDTQYF. The genes are TRBV12-3 or TRBV12-4 and TRBJ2-3; D is unresolved. V shed 3 bases and J shed 4 bases, with 5 bases lying between them. CDR3 length equals 12 residues.

CDR3 protein: CASSYSGSRNEQFF. The CDR3 DNA reads TGTGCCAGCAGTTATAGCGGGAGTCGCAATGAGCAGTTCTTC. The V call is TRBV6-2 or TRBV6-3, the J call TRBJ2-1; 9 bases map to TRBD2. Germline V lookup: CDR1 MNHEY, CDR2 SVGEGT. The CDR3 has 14 amino acids. V shed 3 bases, J shed 6 bases, and the junction held 3 bases outside the gene matches.

This chain uses TRBV20-1 with TRBJ2-1; D is perhaps TRBD1 (6 bases). V gave up 3 bases and J gave up 7 bases, with 19 bases separating them. The CDR3 consists of 15 residues. CDR1 and CDR2 from the germline V gene are DFQATT and SNEGSKA (reference sequence). CDR3 protein: CSARGRGPSTNEQFF. The CDR3 DNA reads as TGCAGTGCTAGGGGCAGGGGCCCCTCTACAAATGAGCAGTTCTTC.

The V gene is TRBV24-1, the J gene TRBJ1-1, with TRBD1 as a possible D gene (5 bases). The CDR3 runs to 15 residues. Germline values: CDR1 KGHDR, CDR2 SFDVKD. V was cut by 3 bases and J by 0 bases, with 10 bases left in between. The CDR3 is CATSDRDGVNTEAFF. The CDR3 DNA follows: TGTGCCACCAGTGATCGGGACGGGGTGAACACTGAAGCTTTCTTT.

The V gene is TRBV29-1, the J gene TRBJ2-7; 7 nucleotides line up with TRBD2. The length of the CDR3 is 14 residues. Germline assignment: CDR1 SQVTM and CDR2 ANQGSEA. Trimming removed 4 bases from V and 4 bases from J; junction bases left unmatched: 10. CDR3 sequence: CSVVVPSGSYEQYF. CDR3 coding DNA: TGCAGCGTTGTGGTGCCTAGCGGTTCGTACGAGCAGTACTTC.

This clonotype was counted a few times. The chain uses TRBV7-2 and TRBJ1-2; weak D call: TRBD1 (5 bases). Trimming cost V 5 bases and J 0 bases, with 19 bases left between them. Looked up from germline, CDR1 is SGHTA and CDR2 is FQGNSA. This CDR3 region has 17 residues. The CDR3 protein is CASSPTAPSFSNYGYTF. The CDR3 DNA sequence: TGTGCCAGCAGCCCGACAGCGCCCTCCTTTTCTAACTATGGCTACACCTTC.

The chain combines TRBV20-1 with TRBJ2-3; 9 nucleotides agree with TRBD2. CDR1 and CDR2 from the germline V gene are DFQATT and SNEGSKA (reference sequence). Trimming cost V 2 bases and J 3 bases; bases outside gene matches: 6. The CDR3 length is 15 residues. The CDR3 DNA sequence: TGCAGTGCTAGATGGGTTAGCGGGGGAACAGATACGCAGTATTTT. It translates to CSARWVSGGTDTQYF.

This clonotype was detected only a few times. The rearrangement joins TRBV28 to TRBJ2-5; 13 nucleotides line up with TRBD2. Trimming took 4 bases from V and 4 from J; bases not matched to a gene: 12. CDR1 and CDR2 from the germline V gene are MDHEN and SYDVKM. The CDR3 runs to 18 residues. The CDR3 is CASSSGLAGKGASETQYF. The CDR3 DNA reads TGTGCCAGCAGTTCGGGACTAGCGGGAAAGGGGGCCTCAGAGACCCAGTACTTC.

This rearrangement joins TRBV7-9 to TRBJ1-2; D gene unclear. This CDR3 is 15 amino acids long. CDR1 is SEHNR and CDR2 is FQNEAQ in the germline V gene (reference sequence). The ends were cut back, 8 bases at V and 4 bases at J, with 20 bases in the middle. CDR3 sequence (DNA): TGTGCCAGCGCTAGTTCCAGGAGTAAGATCTATGGCTACACCTTC. Translated, it gives CASASSRSKIYGYTF.

Remarks on this clonotype: The junction shows a germline mismatch at one end, possibly a read error. The rearrangement joins TRBV11-2 to TRBJ1-1, with D possibly being TRBD1 (6 bases). CDR1 is SGHAT, CDR2 FQNNGV, per germline. The CDR3 contains 17 residues. CDR3 region: CASSFYKLGQKNAEAFF. The CDR3 DNA sequence: TGTGCCAGCAGCTTCTACAAACTGGGACAAAAGAACGCTGAAGCTTTCTTT.

This clonotype appeared a single time. This chain joins TRBV20-1 and TRBJ2-1; D uncertain. The germline V and J ends were trimmed by 6 bases and 0 bases, with 9 bases remaining between them. Germline V CDR1 and CDR2: DFQATT, SNEGSKA (reference sequence). The CDR3 length is 13 residues. The CDR3 is CSAPGFSYNEQFF. DNA of the CDR3: TGCAGTGCCCCGGGTTTCTCCTACAATGAGCAGTTCTTC.

This clonotype was recorded many times. The CDR3: CSAGGLAGFNNEQFF. The CDR3 DNA follows: TGCAGTGCGGGGGGACTAGCGGGTTTTAACAATGAGCAGTTCTTC. V gene TRBV20-1 combines with J gene TRBJ2-1, with 12 nucleotides matching TRBD2. CDR1 is DFQATT and CDR2 is SNEGSKA in the germline V gene (reference sequence). The CDR3 covers 15 residues. With V trimmed by 6 bases and J by 5 bases, 8 bases remained unmatched.

This clonotype occurred many times. V is TRBV12-3 or TRBV12-4 and J is TRBJ1-5; tentatively, D is TRBD1 (5 bases). Trimming took off 6 bases at V and 5 bases at J, with 11 bases between the two ends. CDR3 length: 13 amino acids. The DNA of the CDR3 is TGTGCCAGCAGGGACATACAGGATCAGCCCCAGCATTTT. It is translated as CASRDIQDQPQHF.

V and J are TRBV5-1 and TRBJ2-7; D might be TRBD2 (7 bases). Between the trimmed V and J ends, which lost 4 bases and 7 bases, there was a span of 27 bases. The CDR3 runs to 17 residues. CDR1 is SGHRS, CDR2 YFSETQ, per germline. The CDR3 loop reads CASSLPGRGGGYNEQYF. The CDR3 DNA sequence: TGCGCCAGCAGCCTTCCGGGTCGAGGGGGGGGATACAATGAGCAGTACTTC.

This clonotype was seen many times. This chain uses TRBV29-1 with TRBJ2-3; D is perhaps TRBD1 (5 bases). CDR3 size: 14 residues. The V gene lost 2 bases and the J gene lost 0 bases, with 9 bases spanning the gap. Germline V gene data show CDR1 as SQVTM and CDR2 as ANQGSEA. CDR3 loop: CSVESTASTDTQYF. The CDR3 nucleotides read TGCAGCGTTGAATCGACAGCTAGCACAGATACGCAGTATTTT.

V and J are TRBV6-2 or TRBV6-3 and TRBJ2-1; TRBD2 matches 12 bases. The CDR3 is 18 residues long. After removal of 6 bases from V and 4 bases from J, the junction contained 13 bases not matched to a gene. The germline V gene encodes CDR1 MNHEY and CDR2 SVGEGT. The DNA for the CDR3 is TGTGCCAGCAGAAAGACTAGCGGGGGCCCAATGAGGTACAATGAGCAGTTCTTC. Translated, it gives CASRKTSGGPMRYNEQFF.

This clonotype was seen more than once but under ten times. The chain employs TRBV4-3 and TRBJ1-6, with D unresolved. The CDR3 loop spans 13 amino acids. Looked up from germline, CDR1 is LGHNA and CDR2 is YSLEER. Trimming took 1 base from V and 10 from J, leaving 8 bases between them. DNA of the CDR3: TGCGCCAGCAGCCAAGTGCGGGAATCACCCCTCCACTTT. Protein product: CASSQVRESPLHF.

This clonotype was detected only a few times. The chain joins TRBV24-1 to TRBJ2-5; D is undetermined. Between the trimmed V and J ends, which lost 1 base and 11 bases, there was a span of 10 bases. The CDR3 sequence is 12 residues long. CDR1 and CDR2 from the germline V gene are KGHDR and SFDVKD. CDR3 residues: CATSDFYGEQYF. The DNA of the CDR3 is TGTGCCACCAGTGATTTCTACGGTGAGCAGTACTTC.

The rearrangement uses TRBV28 and TRBJ1-5, with 8 positions matching TRBD1. CDR3 length: 13 amino acids. Losses at the gene ends were 6 bases for V and 6 bases for J; bases not matched to a gene: 4. Germline V gene sequence: CDR1 MDHEN, CDR2 SYDVKM. The chain's CDR3 is CASRKDRAQPQHF. CDR3 in DNA: TGTGCCAGCAGAAAGGACAGGGCTCAGCCCCAGCATTTT.

V and J are TRBV12-3 or TRBV12-4 and TRBJ1-2; 7 positions agree with TRBD1. V shed 5 bases, J shed 6 bases, and the junction held 9 bases outside the gene matches. This CDR3 has 14 residues. CDR3 loop: CASSGERQGHGYTF. DNA for the CDR3: TGTGCCAGCAGTGGGGAGAGACAGGGTCATGGCTACACCTTC.

Concerning this clonotype itself: One end of the junction is discordant with germline, which a read error may explain. The chain couples TRBV2 to TRBJ1-5; perhaps TRBD1 as D (6 bases). There are 16 residues in the CDR3. Germline V gene data show CDR1 as SNHLY and CDR2 as FYNNEI. CDR3 sequence (DNA): TGTGCCAGTAGTGGTCCCCGGCCCCCAGGGGCACAGCCCCAGCATTTT. Amino acids: CASSGPRPPGAQPQHF. Complete variable domain (other parts from reference TRBV2 and TRBJ1-5): EPEVTQTPSHQVTQMGQEVILRCVPISNHLYFYWYRQILGQKVEFLVSFYNNEISEKSEIFDDQFSVERPDGSNFTLKIRSTKLEDSAMYFCASSGPRPPGAQPQHFGDGTRLSIL.

About this clonotype itself: At one boundary the junction diverges from the germline segment, which might be a read error. The genes are TRBV11-2 and TRBJ2-7; a weak D match, TRBD1 (6 bases). The CDR3 runs to 13 residues. From germline, CDR1 is SGHAT and CDR2 FQNNGV. CDR3 amino acids: CTSSLEVRGVQYF. CDR3 nucleotide sequence: TGTACCAGCAGCTTAGAGGTCAGGGGCGTCCAGTACTTC.

A few counts support this clonotype. The chain is built from TRBV30 and TRBJ2-7, with a tentative D call TRBD2 (6 bases). The germline V gene encodes CDR1 GTSNPN and CDR2 SVGIG (reference sequence). Trimming shortened V by 4 bases and J by 4 bases, and 17 bases separated the two germline ends. The CDR3 length is 14 residues. CDR3 coding DNA: TGTGCCTGGATGGAACCCGGGACTTCTTACGAGCAGTACTTC. Its translation is CAWMEPGTSYEQYF.

The V and J genes are TRBV7-2 and TRBJ2-5, with 12 bases lining up with TRBD2. The CDR3 sequence is 17 residues long. V lost 4 bases and J lost 11; bases outside the gene matches: 17. The V gene's germline CDR1 is SGHTA and CDR2 FQGNSA. Here the CDR3 DNA reads TGTGCCAGCAGCTACCTAGCGGGGGGGCTCTCCTACAATGAGCAGTACTTC. Amino acid sequence: CASSYLAGGLSYNEQYF.

The chain carries TRBV7-2 and TRBJ2-7; D remains unclear. Trimming took off 4 bases at V and 6 bases at J, with 13 bases between the two ends. Germline loops: CDR1 SGHTA, CDR2 FQGNSA. This CDR3 comprises 13 residues. CDR3 DNA: TGTGCCAGCAGCTCCGTGCCCGAAAGCGAGCAGTACTTC. Translation gives CASSSVPESEQYF. The entire variable domain, with the rest obtained from reference TRBV7-2 and TRBJ2-7, is as follows: GAGVSQSPSNKVTEKGKDVELRCDPISGHTALYWYRQSLGQGLEFLIYFQGNSAPDKSGLPSDRFSAERTGGSVSTLTIQRTQQEDSAVYLCASSSVPESEQYFGPGTRLTVT.

The chain is built from TRBV20-1 and TRBJ2-1; D remains unclear. Germline assignment: CDR1 DFQATT and CDR2 SNEGSKA (reference sequence). The CDR3 runs 14 residues. CDR3 DNA sequence: TGCAGCCTGACCGGCACCAGCTCCTACAATGAGCAGTTCTTC. This translates into CSLTGTSSYNEQFF.

This clonotype was recorded only once. Mismatch with germline at one junction end may stem from a read error. The V gene is TRBV20-1, the J gene TRBJ1-4; D ambiguous. The CDR3 totals 15 residues. Germline CDR1 DFQATT, CDR2 SNEGSKA (reference sequence). The CDR3 DNA is TGCAGTGCTAGGACACAAGAATTCGATAATAAAAAACTGTTTTTT. Translated, it gives CSARTQEFDNKKLFF.

This chain links TRBV12-3 or TRBV12-4 with TRBJ2-5; D is tentatively TRBD1 or TRBD2 (5 bases each). This CDR3 has 15 residues. V was pared by 6 bases and J by 4 bases, with 18 bases between. In nucleotides, the CDR3 is TGTGCCAGCAGGCTGGACTCGCAGGGCGGAGAGACCCAGTACTTC. Translation: CASRLDSQGGETQYF.